This TCR beta chain was recorded in a study of glioma-infiltrating T cells after dendritic cell vaccination. Across the whole study: Patients received three intradermal dendritic cell vaccine injections at biweekly intervals.

Only patients with spare fresh-frozen tumor and over two years of follow-up were included. PBMC were collected before vaccination, two weeks after the third vaccination, and at progression. Overall study results and limits: Survival was not directly related to TCR clonality in these patients.

Worth noting for this clone: Its cognate antigen is unknown.

This CDR3 has 17 amino acids. Unmatched junction bases numbered 5, after V lost 0 bases and J lost 0 bases. Per the germline V gene, CDR1 is SGHRS and CDR2 is YFSETQ. The assay was immunoSEQ multiplex PCR, and TCRdb's table has in-frame clones only and misses some. The sample records about 64,000 clones, around 83% being singletons. The chain has TRBV5-1 and TRBJ2-3; 9 bases match TRBD2. The sample consisted of blood, taken before dendritic cell vaccination. The sequence was collected from a human donor with glioblastoma. The CDR3 is CASSLAGLAGSTDTQYF. The CDR3, as DNA: TGCGCCAGCAGCTTGGCCGGGCTAGCGGGGAGCACAGATACGCAGTATTTT.